These 14 T cell receptor beta chains were all obtained from the same sample, sequenced in a study of metastatic and nonmetastatic thyroid tumors. Treatment of any kind had been given to no patient before thyroid surgery. MiXCR reprocessed the PCR reads for TCRdb. The table shows some 11,000 clones, with around 21% occurring only once. The sample comprised adjacent normal tissue. Receptors originate from a female donor with papillary thyroid cancer or a benign thyroid nodule (not recorded which). Some clones in this sample may be carry-over from other donors' samples.

The CDR3 DNA is TGTGCCAGGCGGGAGACGGGCTACAATGAGCAGTTCTTC. Protein: CARRETGYNEQFF. V gene TRBV2 combines with J gene TRBJ2-1; 7 bases align to TRBD2. Germline V gives CDR1 SNHLY, CDR2 FYNNEI. V shed 9 bases and J 3 bases; nucleotides not matched to a gene: 5. This CDR3 has 13 residues.

By sample share, this clone is medium-sized. The chain employs TRBV10-3 and TRBJ2-1, with D unresolved. Germline V lookup: CDR1 ENHRY, CDR2 SYGVKD. The length of the CDR3 is 14 residues. V was clipped by 3 bases and J by 6 bases, with 12 bases between them. The CDR3 loop is CAISDVSRANEQFF. CDR3 nucleotide sequence: TGTGCCATCAGTGACGTTAGTAGGGCCAATGAGCAGTTCTTC.

By its share, this clone is medium-sized. The chain joins TRBV6-1 to TRBJ2-5; TRBD1 aligns across 7 bases. Germline V gene lookup returns CDR1 MNHNS and CDR2 SASEGT. V was pared by 6 bases and J by 9 bases, with 10 bases of the junction left unmatched. CDR3 length: 13 residues. The CDR3 region has the DNA TGTGCCAGCAGCTCGGGACAGTACGATCCCCAGTACTTC. Amino acid sequence: CASSSGQYDPQYF.

By share, this clone counts as medium-sized (0.01 to 0.1%). The CDR3 DNA sequence: TGTGCCAGCAGTCTCTACCCCCCAGATACGCAGTATTTT. Its translation is CASSLYPPDTQYF. The genes are TRBV28 and TRBJ2-3, with D unresolved. CDR3 length equals 13 residues. The germline V and J ends were trimmed by 5 bases and 4 bases, with 10 bases remaining between them. Germline-derived CDR1 and CDR2 are MDHEN and SYDVKM.

The J gene is TRBJ1-2, the V gene TRBV7-9, with D uncertain. Germline V gene sequence: CDR1 SEHNR, CDR2 FQNEAQ (reference sequence). The CDR3 totals 12 residues. V was clipped by 3 bases and J by 8 bases, with 10 bases between them. The CDR3 is CASSFGGIGYTF. The CDR3 coding sequence is TGTGCCAGCAGCTTTGGAGGGATAGGCTACACCTTC.

This clone was detected only a few times. The chain links TRBV15 to TRBJ1-6, with D perhaps matching TRBD1 (6 bases). V was clipped by 5 bases and J by 19 bases, with 18 bases between them. The CDR3 totals 12 residues. Germline CDR1 and CDR2: LNHNV and YYDKDF (reference sequence). The CDR3 sequence: CATSQGTSPQHF. DNA of the CDR3: TGTGCCACCAGCCAGGGGACGTCACCCCAACACTTT.

For this clone: At one end, the junction sequence differs from germline, possibly due to a read error. The J gene is TRBJ2-2, the V gene TRBV6-2 or TRBV6-3, with 7 bases aligning to TRBD1. Looked up from germline, CDR1 is MNHEY and CDR2 is SVGEGT. This CDR3 is 13 amino acids long. The CDR3 here is CASSLGGAGELFF. CDR3 DNA sequence: TGTGCCAGCAGCTTAGGGGGCGCAGGGGAACTGTTTTTT.

This clone was seen many times. J is TRBJ1-1 and V is TRBV28, with TRBD1 matching 7 bases. This CDR3 comprises 18 residues. The V gene end was trimmed by 2 bases and the J gene end by 3 bases; junction bases not matched to a gene: 15. Looked up from germline, CDR1 is MDHEN and CDR2 is SYDVKM. Written as DNA, the CDR3 is TGTGCCAGCAGTTTAGAGGGCAGGGGGTATTTGGGGTACACTGAAGCTTTCTTT. Its translation: CASSLEGRGYLGYTEAFF.

The gene calls are TRBV20-1 and TRBJ2-7; TRBD2 agrees at 8 bases. The CDR3 sequence is 19 residues long. The ends lost 0 bases at V and 3 bases at J; junction bases unmatched: 19. CDR1 and CDR2 (germline): DFQATT, SNEGSKA (reference sequence). The CDR3 protein is CSARDQAGTWTSRFYEQYV. The CDR3 DNA is TGCAGTGCTAGAGATCAGGCAGGAACTTGGACTAGCCGCTTCTACGAGCAGTACGTC.

The rearrangement links TRBV7-2 to TRBJ2-2; D unresolved. Germline values: CDR1 SGHTA, CDR2 FQGNSA. Trimming left V 8 bases short and J 4 bases short, with 8 bases between. CDR3 size: 12 residues. CDR3 amino acids: CASGVGTGELFF. The CDR3 nucleotides are TGTGCCAGCGGGGTGGGCACCGGGGAGCTGTTTTTT.

This clone qualifies as medium-sized. The gene calls are TRBV12-5 and TRBJ2-7; 9 bases line up with TRBD1. The CDR3 runs 20 residues. V was pared by 0 bases and J by 1 base, with 16 bases of the junction left unmatched. CDR1 is LGHNT, CDR2 FRNRAP, per germline. CDR3: CASGLVSRDRAALVSYEQYF. The DNA for the CDR3 is TGTGCTAGTGGTTTGGTAAGCCGGGACAGGGCCGCTCTCGTTTCCTACGAGCAGTACTTC.

Relative to its sample, this clone is medium-sized. The chain's CDR3 is CASSDWRTTYNEQFF. The CDR3 nucleotides read TGTGCCAGCAGTGACTGGCGCACTACCTACAATGAGCAGTTCTTC. The V and J genes are TRBV2 and TRBJ2-1; D call uncertain. Germline V lookup: CDR1 SNHLY, CDR2 FYNNEI. Trimming cost V 3 bases and J 2 bases, with 11 bases left between them. The length of the CDR3 is 15 residues.

The V gene is TRBV10-3, the J gene TRBJ1-1; the D gene is possibly TRBD1 (6 bases). V was clipped by 0 bases and J by 1 base, with 9 bases between them. The CDR3 totals 15 residues. Germline loops: CDR1 ENHRY, CDR2 SYGVKD. The CDR3 region has the DNA TGTGCCATCAGTGAGTCACAGGGCCAGAACACTGAAGCTTTCTTT. Protein sequence: CAISESQGQNTEAFF.

Within the sample, this clone is medium-sized. The chain combines TRBV6-2 or TRBV6-3 with TRBJ2-3; 7 bases agree with TRBD1. The germline CDR1 and CDR2 sequences are MNHEY and SVGEGT. V gave up 2 bases and J gave up 2 bases; unmatched junction bases: 4. CDR3 length: 15 amino acids. CDR3 sequence reads: CASSYRGQNTDTQYF. CDR3 nucleotide sequence: TGTGCCAGCAGTTACCGGGGACAGAACACAGATACGCAGTATTTT.